The 28 T cell receptor beta chains reported below all come from one sample, sequenced in a study of T cells in Graves' hyperthyroidism and ophthalmopathy. Amplification of TCR beta CDR3 regions used RNA as the template. TCR CDR3 underwent first-round RT-PCR with the HTBI primer set. TCRdb re-called the multiplex PCR reads with MiXCR, one entry per CDR3 protein. The sample consists of around 250,000 distinct CDR3 sequences, roughly 15% of them appearing once. Material for sequencing was blood. The receptor set was obtained from a woman aged 40-49 years with Graves' hyperthyroidism that later progressed to Graves' ophthalmopathy.

The chain combines TRBV28 with TRBJ2-5, with D possibly being TRBD2 (7 bases). CDR3 length: 15 amino acids. Per germline, CDR1 MDHEN and CDR2 SYDVKM. V lost 5 bases to trimming and J lost 4 bases, with 17 bases between them. The CDR3 spells CASSGGDTKGETQYF. The DNA of the CDR3 is TGTGCCAGCAGTGGGGGGGACACCAAGGGAGAGACCCAGTACTTC.

The sample holds many counts of this clonotype. The rearrangement joins TRBV5-1 to TRBJ2-1; TRBD1 matches 7 bases. CDR1 SGHRS and CDR2 YFSETQ come from the germline V gene. The ends lost 4 bases at V and 8 bases at J; junction bases unmatched: 15. The CDR3 extends over 16 amino acids. In nucleotides, the CDR3 is TGCGCCAGCAGCGGGACAGTGATCTTATGGGGCGATGAGCAGTTCTTC. Amino acid sequence: CASSGTVILWGDEQFF.

This clonotype was counted at least ten times. This chain links TRBV18 with TRBJ1-5; no clear D gene. The CDR3 runs 14 residues. V gave up 3 bases and J gave up 7 bases, with 13 bases separating them. The V gene's germline CDR1 is KGHSH and CDR2 LQKENI. For the CDR3, the DNA is TGTGCCAGCTCACCTAGGGAGGGAGCGCAGCCCCAGCATTTT. Translation: CASSPREGAQPQHF.

V gene TRBV28 combines with J gene TRBJ2-3; the match to TRBD2 covers 8 bases. The CDR3 contains 13 residues. The germline V gene has CDR1 MDHEN and CDR2 SYDVKM. J was trimmed by 7 bases and V by 2 bases; bases with no gene match: 2. The CDR3 region is CASSLGGRNTQYF. CDR3 nucleotides: TGTGCCAGCAGTTTAGGCGGGAGGAATACGCAGTATTTT. The entire variable domain, with the rest obtained from reference TRBV28 and TRBJ2-3, is as follows: DVKVTQSSRYLVKRTGEKVFLECVQDMDHENMFWYRQDPGLGLRLIYFSYDVKMKEKGDIPEGYSVSREKKERFSLILESASTNQTSMYLCASSLGGRNTQYFGPGTRLTVL.

This clonotype was observed once. The gene calls are TRBV11-2 and TRBJ1-5; the match to TRBD1 covers 8 bases. CDR3 length: 15 residues. The germline V gene encodes CDR1 SGHAT and CDR2 FQNNGV. The ends lost 5 bases at V and 6 bases at J; junction bases unmatched: 9. CDR3 DNA sequence: TGTGCCAGCAGCCGGACAGGGTATGGGAGTCAGCCCCAGCATTTT. Its translation is CASSRTGYGSQPQHF.

Many counts were recorded for this clonotype. V gene TRBV28 combines with J gene TRBJ2-7; the D is unclear. The ends were cut back, 4 bases at V and 6 bases at J, with 16 bases in the middle. The CDR3 extends over 14 amino acids. Germline assignment: CDR1 MDHEN and CDR2 SYDVKM. CDR3 amino acids: CASSYRMVSREQYF. The CDR3 coding sequence is TGTGCCAGCAGTTATCGTATGGTGTCACGCGAGCAGTACTTC.

This chain joins TRBV28 and TRBJ1-6; TRBD1 aligns across 7 bases. The CDR3 is made up of 17 amino acids. The V and J ends lost 5 bases and 9 bases, in that order; junction bases with no gene match: 16. Germline V gene data show CDR1 as MDHEN and CDR2 as SYDVKM. The CDR3 DNA reads as TGTGCCAGCAGTCTACACCGGGCAGGGGGAAGAAGTTCACCCCTCCACTTT. Encoded protein: CASSLHRAGGRSSPLHF.

To note about this clonotype: A single base separates this from a much larger clone, so it may be a read error. V is TRBV19 and J is TRBJ2-1; possible D gene TRBD1, 5 bases. V gave up 3 bases and J gave up 11 bases, with 14 bases separating them. Germline CDR1 LNHDA, CDR2 SQIVND (reference sequence). The CDR3 extends over 13 amino acids. The CDR3 DNA reads as TGTGCCAGTAGTATTCAATGGGGCCGTAAGCAGTTCTTC. Its translation is CASSIQWGRKQFF.

There are many counts of this clonotype. The chain carries TRBV28 and TRBJ2-7, with D possibly TRBD1 on 6 matching bases. Between the trimmed V and J ends, which lost 6 bases and 2 bases, there was a span of 17 bases. This CDR3 comprises 15 residues. Germline V gene lookup returns CDR1 MDHEN and CDR2 SYDVKM. For the CDR3, the DNA is TGTGCCAGCAGGGAAACCGGGACACTTCCCTACGAGCAGTACTTC. Protein: CASRETGTLPYEQYF.

This chain uses TRBV4-2 with TRBJ2-7; 9 nucleotides agree with TRBD2. Germline V lookup: CDR1 LGHNA, CDR2 YNFKEQ. The trim removed 4 bases at V and 3 bases at J, leaving 7 bases unmatched. This CDR3 spans 15 amino acids. Written as DNA, the CDR3 is TGTGCCAGCAGCCCATTGACTAGCGGCCTCTACGAGCAGTACTTC. Translating gives CASSPLTSGLYEQYF.

This clonotype was seen a handful of times. The V and J genes are TRBV3-1 and TRBJ2-3; D is undetermined. The CDR3 totals 16 residues. Looked up from germline, CDR1 is LGHDT and CDR2 is YNNKEL (reference sequence). Trimming left V 2 bases short and J 1 base short, with 13 bases between. Here the CDR3 DNA reads TGTGCCAGCAGCCAAAGCTTGACAAGGGGCACAGATACGCAGTATTTT. It yields the protein CASSQSLTRGTDTQYF.

The chain couples TRBV27 to TRBJ2-6, with D hard to call. V lost 0 bases and J lost 4, with 7 bases in between. The length of the CDR3 is 15 residues. Germline V gene sequence: CDR1 MNHEY, CDR2 SMNVEV (reference sequence). In DNA, the CDR3 is TGTGCCAGCAGTTTATCTTCGCTGGGGGCCAACGTCCTGACTTTC. This gives the protein CASSLSSLGANVLTF.

This clonotype was seen only a few times. A much larger clone lies a single base off, so this may be a read error. The rearrangement joins TRBV12-3 or TRBV12-4 to TRBJ1-5, with D perhaps matching TRBD1 (5 bases). This CDR3 contains 16 residues. Trimming removed 5 bases from V and 9 bases from J, with 23 bases in between. In DNA, the CDR3 is TGTGCCAGCAGTCAACGTGCAGGGCCACAGGTCTTGCCCCAGCATTTT. This translates into CASSQRAGPQVLPQHF.

The sample holds one count of this clonotype. One end of the junction is discordant with germline, which a read error may explain. The chain links TRBV4-1 to TRBJ1-6; TRBD1 matches at 9 bases. The CDR3 has 15 amino acids. The germline V gene encodes CDR1 MGHRA and CDR2 YSYEKL. The CDR3 sequence is CASSLWTGVGSPLHF. CDR3 nucleotides: TGCGCCAGTAGCCTTTGGACAGGGGTTGGGTCACCCCTCCACTTT.

This clonotype occurred many times. The rearrangement joins TRBV6-5 to TRBJ1-3, with D hard to call. The CDR3 has 15 residues. Germline lookup yields CDR1 MNHEY and CDR2 SVGAGI. Trimming took 0 bases from V and 0 from J, leaving 6 bases between them. The CDR3 bases are TGTGCCAGCAGTTACTCCCGGAGCTCTGGAAACACCATATATTTT. This encodes CASSYSRSSGNTIYF.

This clonotype was found once. This CDR3 reads CASSLDINSPLHF. The CDR3 bases are TGTGCCAGCAGCTTAGATATCAATTCACCCCTCCACTTT. The chain carries TRBV7-9 and TRBJ1-6; D unresolved. Germline CDR1 SEHNR, CDR2 FQNEAQ (reference sequence). Deletions cut 1 base from V and 7 bases from J, with 5 bases between. The CDR3 totals 13 residues.

The J gene is TRBJ1-1, the V gene TRBV28; TRBD1 matches at 7 bases. The CDR3 is made up of 15 amino acids. The germline CDR1 and CDR2 sequences are MDHEN and SYDVKM. V was pared by 5 bases and J by 2 bases, with 8 bases of the junction left unmatched. The CDR3 loop is CASSIPGQFNTEAFF. The CDR3 DNA follows: TGTGCCAGCAGTATACCGGGACAGTTTAACACTGAAGCTTTCTTT. The full variable domain, with the rest looked up from reference TRBV28 and TRBJ1-1, is DVKVTQSSRYLVKRTGEKVFLECVQDMDHENMFWYRQDPGLGLRLIYFSYDVKMKEKGDIPEGYSVSREKKERFSLILESASTNQTSMYLCASSIPGQFNTEAFFGQGTRLTVV.

In this sample, this clonotype turned up many times. The chain joins TRBV5-1 to TRBJ2-2, with TRBD2 matching 8 bases. J gave up 5 bases and V 5 bases, and 2 bases lay outside the gene matches. Germline V lookup: CDR1 SGHRS, CDR2 YFSETQ. CDR3 length equals 13 residues. The CDR3 sequence is CASRLAVTGELFF. The DNA of the CDR3 is TGCGCCAGCAGACTAGCGGTGACCGGGGAGCTGTTTTTT.

Many counts were recorded for this clonotype. This chain joins TRBV10-3 and TRBJ1-2, with D perhaps matching TRBD1 (5 bases). V was pared by 5 bases and J by 4 bases, with 17 bases between. Germline V CDR1 and CDR2: ENHRY, SYGVKD. CDR3 length equals 15 residues. CDR3 DNA: TGTGCCATCAGTATAGCAGCCGGGGCCGTCTATGGCTACACCTTC. Translated, it gives CAISIAAGAVYGYTF.

This clonotype was detected ten times or more. The gene calls are TRBV12-3 or TRBV12-4 and TRBJ2-3, with no clear D. The CDR3 consists of 14 residues. V was clipped by 5 bases and J by 1 base, with 10 bases between them. CDR3 residues: CASSHQRRTDTQYF. The CDR3 DNA is TGTGCCAGCAGTCACCAAAGGCGCACAGATACGCAGTATTTT.

This clonotype was observed a handful of times. The V call is TRBV6-2 or TRBV6-3, the J call TRBJ2-1, with TRBD2 matching over 7 bases. The germline gives CDR1 MNHEY, CDR2 SVGEGT. The CDR3 length is 18 residues. The ends lost 0 bases at V and 5 bases at J; junction bases unmatched: 13. The DNA of the CDR3 is TGTGCCAGCAGTTACTCCTTTCAAGCGGGAATAGGCAACAATGAGCAGTTCTTC. It translates to CASSYSFQAGIGNNEQFF.

The sample holds one count of this clonotype. This sequence joins TRBV5-1 and TRBJ2-5, with 13 bases aligning to TRBD2. The CDR3 totals 15 residues. Germline CDR1 is SGHRS and CDR2 is YFSETQ. V shed 2 bases, J shed 5 bases, and the junction held 3 bases outside the gene matches. CDR3 coding DNA: TGCGCCAGCAGCTTACGGACTAGCGGGAGTGAGACCCAGTACTTC. Amino acid sequence: CASSLRTSGSETQYF.

The sample holds many counts of this clonotype. The V and J genes are TRBV5-1 and TRBJ1-6; D is unclear. Trimming pared 4 bases from V and 8 bases from J, leaving 13 bases between. Germline values: CDR1 SGHRS, CDR2 YFSETQ. There are 14 residues in the CDR3. CDR3 coding DNA: TGCGCCAGCAGCAGAGCCCAATGGGATTCACCCCTCCACTTT. Translation: CASSRAQWDSPLHF.

The gene calls are TRBV6-5 and TRBJ2-7, with TRBD2 matching 11 bases. The CDR3 has 15 amino acids. Germline V gene sequence: CDR1 MNHEY, CDR2 SVGAGI. After removal of 1 base from V and 4 bases from J, the junction contained 3 bases not matched to a gene. The CDR3: CASSYLGTSGYEQYF. The CDR3 DNA reads TGTGCCAGCAGTTACTTAGGGACTAGCGGTTACGAGCAGTACTTC.

In its sample, this clonotype was seen many times. The V call is TRBV7-6, the J call TRBJ1-6; TRBD1 is a possible D gene (6 bases). Germline CDR1 and CDR2: SGHVS and FNYEAQ. Trimming took 5 bases from V and 7 from J, leaving 18 bases between them. The CDR3 has 16 residues. The CDR3: CASSRYRDWQNSPLHF. In nucleotides, the CDR3 is TGTGCCAGCAGCCGTTACAGGGACTGGCAAAATTCACCCCTCCACTTT.

This clonotype occurred many times. The chain carries TRBV6-5 and TRBJ2-3; D unresolved. Germline lookup yields CDR1 MNHEY and CDR2 SVGAGI. V lost 0 bases, J lost 0 bases, and 10 bases lay in between. The CDR3 runs to 16 residues. The CDR3 DNA reads TGTGCCAGCAGTTACTCGCGGACGGCTAGCACAGATACGCAGTATTTT. It yields the protein CASSYSRTASTDTQYF.

This clonotype was counted many times. The chain couples TRBV9 to TRBJ2-5; D is undetermined. This CDR3 is built from 13 residues. With 0 bases removed from V and 3 bases from J, the gap between germline ends came to 6 bases. Germline CDR1 is SGDLS and CDR2 is YYNGEE. CDR3: CASSVGVEETQYF. CDR3 sequence (DNA): TGTGCCAGCAGCGTAGGTGTAGAAGAGACCCAGTACTTC. Complete variable domain (other parts from reference TRBV9 and TRBJ2-5): DSGVTQTPKHLITATGQRVTLRCSPRSGDLSVYWYQQSLDQGLQFLIQYYNGEERAKGNILERFSAQQFPDLHSELNLSSLELGDSALYFCASSVGVEETQYFGPGTRLLVL.

This clonotype was seen many times. The chain uses TRBV28 and TRBJ2-7; TRBD2 agrees at 14 bases. This CDR3 is 16 amino acids long. V trimming: 4 bases; J trimming: 5 bases; junction bases outside the gene matches: 7. Germline V gene lookup returns CDR1 MDHEN and CDR2 SYDVKM. The DNA of the CDR3 is TGTGCCAGCAGTTCCGATCCGGGACTAGCGGGAGACGAGCAGTACTTC. Its translation is CASSSDPGLAGDEQYF.